The entry below describes one T cell receptor (beta chain). Its antigen is not known. At one boundary the junction diverges from the germline segment, which might be a read error. TCRdb reprocessed the reads via MiXCR and lists one record per CDR3 protein. The sample shows roughly 500,000 distinct CDR3 sequences, more than 30% of them seen only once. CDR1 is SEHNR, CDR2 FQNEAQ, per germline (reference sequence). This CDR3 region has 15 residues. This record belongs to a study of T cell repertoires in cytomegalovirus infection. About the research overall: The authors used CMV epitopes that were HLA-C-restricted (recently identified) and HLA-B-restricted (well studied). Indicated by public TCR beta signatures were CMV infection and matching HLA type. Broader study findings: Cumulative public TCR beta family frequency identified carriers of CMV plus the relevant HLA. Clonotypes of TCR beta that were HLA-C-restricted and CMV-specific dominated the ex vivo response.

The receptor's source is a human donor in good health (CMV status not recorded). Some clones in this sample may be carry-over from other donors' samples. The chain uses TRBV7-9 and TRBJ2-7; 9 bases agree with TRBD1. Sequenced here: cultured PBMCs, sampled from culture after CMV antigen stimulation. The CDR3 nucleotides read TGTACCAGCAGCTTAGACAGGGGGGGGTACTACGAGCAGTACTTC. Protein product: CTSSLDRGGYYEQYF.